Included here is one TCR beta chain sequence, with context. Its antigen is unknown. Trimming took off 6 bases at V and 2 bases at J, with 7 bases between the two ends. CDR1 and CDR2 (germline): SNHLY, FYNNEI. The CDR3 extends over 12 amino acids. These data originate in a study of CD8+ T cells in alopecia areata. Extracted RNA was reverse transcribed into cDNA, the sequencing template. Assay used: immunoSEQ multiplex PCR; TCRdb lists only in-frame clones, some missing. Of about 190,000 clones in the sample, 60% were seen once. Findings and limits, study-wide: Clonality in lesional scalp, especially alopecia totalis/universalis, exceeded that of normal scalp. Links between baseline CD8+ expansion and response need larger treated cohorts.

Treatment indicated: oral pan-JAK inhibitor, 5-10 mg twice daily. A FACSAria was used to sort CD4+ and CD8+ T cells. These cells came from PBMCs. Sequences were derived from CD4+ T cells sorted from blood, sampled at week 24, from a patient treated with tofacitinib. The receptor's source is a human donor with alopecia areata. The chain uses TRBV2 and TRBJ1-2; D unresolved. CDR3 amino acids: CASRAENYGYTF. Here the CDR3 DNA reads TGTGCCAGCAGGGCGGAAAACTATGGCTACACCTTC.